This TCR beta chain was found in a study of blood T cell repertoires in COVID-19. Libraries were prepared by immunoSEQ multiplex PCR; TCRdb keeps only in-frame clonotypes and omits some of them. This sample has about 75,000 clones; about nine tenths occur once, and the top ten carry about 7.1%. CDR1 and CDR2 from the germline V gene are MNHNS and SASEGT. Between the trimmed V and J ends, which lost 3 bases and 10 bases, there was a span of 12 bases. The CDR3 is made up of 12 amino acids. The sequenced sample consisted of peripheral blood. This chain uses TRBV6-1 with TRBJ1-1; tentative D call: TRBD1 (6 bases). This TCR was sampled from a human donor in a cohort sampled during active COVID-19. The CDR3 spells CASSDVPGVAFF. The CDR3 DNA sequence: TGTGCCAGCAGTGACGTGCCAGGGGTAGCTTTCTTT.